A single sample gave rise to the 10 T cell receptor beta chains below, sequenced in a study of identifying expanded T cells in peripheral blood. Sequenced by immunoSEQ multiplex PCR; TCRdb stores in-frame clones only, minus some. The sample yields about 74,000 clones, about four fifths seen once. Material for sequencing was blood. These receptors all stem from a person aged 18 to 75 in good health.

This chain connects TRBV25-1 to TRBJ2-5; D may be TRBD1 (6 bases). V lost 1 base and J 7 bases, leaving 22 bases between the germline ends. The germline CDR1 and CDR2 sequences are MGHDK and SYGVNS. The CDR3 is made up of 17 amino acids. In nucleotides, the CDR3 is TGTGCCAGCAGTGAATTGCAGGACAGTTTTCTTGTCGGGACCCAGTACTTC. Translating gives CASSELQDSFLVGTQYF.

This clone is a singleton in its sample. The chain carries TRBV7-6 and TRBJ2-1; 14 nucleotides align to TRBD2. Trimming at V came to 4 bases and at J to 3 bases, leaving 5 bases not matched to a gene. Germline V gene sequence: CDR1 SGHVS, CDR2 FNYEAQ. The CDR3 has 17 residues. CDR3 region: CASSSRTSGRSYNEQFF. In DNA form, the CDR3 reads TGTGCCAGCAGCTCCCGGACTAGCGGGAGGAGCTACAATGAGCAGTTCTTC.

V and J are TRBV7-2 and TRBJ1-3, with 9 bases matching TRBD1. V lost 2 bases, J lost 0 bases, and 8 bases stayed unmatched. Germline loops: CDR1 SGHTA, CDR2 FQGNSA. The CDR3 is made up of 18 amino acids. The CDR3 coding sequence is TGTGCCAGCAGCTTATCCCGGGACAGGGCTCTCTCTGGAAACACCATATATTTT. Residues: CASSLSRDRALSGNTIYF.

CDR3 DNA sequence: TGTGCCAGCAGGTCTACTCTAGCGGGAGGACCTATTACCTACGAGCAGTACTTC. Protein product: CASRSTLAGGPITYEQYF. The genes are TRBV28 and TRBJ2-7, with 11 positions matching TRBD2. The junction had 15 bases not matched to a gene; V was cut back by 6 bases and J by 2 bases. The CDR3 has 18 amino acids. Germline lookup yields CDR1 MDHEN and CDR2 SYDVKM.

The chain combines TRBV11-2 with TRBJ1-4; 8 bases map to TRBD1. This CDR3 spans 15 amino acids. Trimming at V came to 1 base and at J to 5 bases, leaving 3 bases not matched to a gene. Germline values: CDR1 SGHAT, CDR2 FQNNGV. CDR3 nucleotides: TGTGCCAGCAGCTTAGGGCCAGGGGGCAATGAAAAACTGTTTTTT. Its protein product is CASSLGPGGNEKLFF.

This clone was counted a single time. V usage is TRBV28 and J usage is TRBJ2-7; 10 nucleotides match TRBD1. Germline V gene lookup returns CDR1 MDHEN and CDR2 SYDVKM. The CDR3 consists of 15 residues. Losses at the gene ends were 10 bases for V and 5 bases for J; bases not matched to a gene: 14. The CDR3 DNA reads TGTGCCACAAAACTTAGGGACAGGGGTCCCCACGAGCAGTACTTC. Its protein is CATKLRDRGPHEQYF.

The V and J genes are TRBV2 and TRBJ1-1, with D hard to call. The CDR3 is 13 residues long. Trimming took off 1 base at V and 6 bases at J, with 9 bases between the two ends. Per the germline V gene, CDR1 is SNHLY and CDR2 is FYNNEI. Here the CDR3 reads CASSEEGNAEAFF. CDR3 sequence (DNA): TGTGCCAGCAGTGAAGAAGGGAATGCTGAAGCTTTCTTT.

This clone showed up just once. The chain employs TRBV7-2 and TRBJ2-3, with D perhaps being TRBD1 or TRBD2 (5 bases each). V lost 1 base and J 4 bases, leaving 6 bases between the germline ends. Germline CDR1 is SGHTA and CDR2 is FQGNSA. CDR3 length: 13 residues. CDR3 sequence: CASSLGGPDTQYF. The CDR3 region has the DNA TGTGCCAGCAGCTTAGGGGGACCAGATACGCAGTATTTT.

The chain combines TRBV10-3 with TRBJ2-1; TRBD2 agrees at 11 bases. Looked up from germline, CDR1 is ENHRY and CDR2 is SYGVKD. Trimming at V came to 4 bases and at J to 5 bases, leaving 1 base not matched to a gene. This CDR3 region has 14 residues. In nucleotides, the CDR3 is TGTGCCATCAGTGTTAGCGGGAGGGACAATGAGCAGTTCTTC. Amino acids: CAISVSGRDNEQFF.

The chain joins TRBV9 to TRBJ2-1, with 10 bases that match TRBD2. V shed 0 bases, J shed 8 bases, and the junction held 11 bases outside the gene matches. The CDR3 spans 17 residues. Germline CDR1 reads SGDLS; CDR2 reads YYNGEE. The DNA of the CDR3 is TGTGCCAGCAGCGTAGACTTCGCTAGCGGGAGTCCGGATGAGCAGTTCTTC. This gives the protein CASSVDFASGSPDEQFF.